These 9 T cell receptor beta chains originate from one sample sequenced in a study of shared clonotypes between healthy human individuals. Naivety among CD8 cells was defined by CD45RO negativity and positive CCR7 selection, thereby excluding terminally differentiated effector memory CD45RA+ cells. Measured with immunoSEQ multiplex PCR; TCRdb has only the in-frame clones, and not every one. The data hold about 820,000 clones, with around 92% observed a single time. Sequencing used naive CD8+ T cells sorted from blood. The receptors stem from a man aged 25-45 years in good health.

The CDR3 reads CASSVAGAGRETQYF. CDR3 coding DNA: TGTGCCAGCAGCGTAGCAGGAGCGGGGAGAGAGACCCAGTACTTC. The chain joins TRBV9 to TRBJ2-5, with 7 nucleotides matching TRBD2. The CDR3 is 15 amino acids. With 0 bases clipped from V and 4 bases from J, the junction kept 6 bases outside the gene matches. Germline V gene data show CDR1 as SGDLS and CDR2 as YYNGEE.

This chain connects TRBV7-3 to TRBJ2-3; 8 nucleotides line up with TRBD2. The CDR3 consists of 18 residues. Per the germline V gene, CDR1 is SGHTA and CDR2 is FQGTGA. V lost 5 bases, J lost 1 base, and 14 bases stayed unmatched. The CDR3, as DNA: TGTGCCAGCAGCCTACTCCGGAACCCAGCGGGGGGCACAGATACGCAGTATTTT. Translation gives CASSLLRNPAGGTDTQYF.

This clone was picked up a small number of times. This chain connects TRBV7-3 to TRBJ2-1; 7 bases line up with TRBD2. The V segment lost 5 bases and the J segment 7 bases; nucleotides outside the gene matches: 5. Germline V gene sequence: CDR1 SGHTA, CDR2 FQGTGA. The CDR3 contains 13 residues. CDR3 in DNA: TGTGCCAGCAGCCGGTGGGAGGGTAATGAGCAGTTCTTC. Translation gives CASSRWEGNEQFF.

The chain links TRBV9 to TRBJ2-7; a weak D match, TRBD2 (6 bases). CDR1 and CDR2 (germline): SGDLS, YYNGEE. The CDR3 spans 13 residues. Trimming took off 4 bases at V and 11 bases at J, with 19 bases between the two ends. The CDR3 region is CASSPSFRGEEYF. The CDR3 nucleotides are TGTGCCAGCAGCCCCTCGTTCAGAGGGGAGGAGTACTTC.

J is TRBJ1-1 and V is TRBV4-3; 8 nucleotides line up with TRBD1. The V gene's germline CDR1 is LGHNA and CDR2 YSLEER. The ends lost 0 bases at V and 6 bases at J; junction bases unmatched: 3. This CDR3 spans 14 amino acids. In DNA form, the CDR3 reads TGCGCCAGCAGCCAAGATTCAGGGGGCTCTGAAGCTTTCTTT. Amino acids: CASSQDSGGSEAFF.

The rearrangement joins TRBV7-9 to TRBJ2-2; D uncertain. Germline lookup yields CDR1 SEHNR and CDR2 FQNEAQ (reference sequence). The CDR3 is made up of 14 amino acids. V lost 6 bases to trimming and J lost 1 base, with 9 bases between them. In nucleotides, the CDR3 is TGTGCCAGCAGTCAGCGAGAGAACACCGGGGAGCTGTTTTTT. As protein: CASSQRENTGELFF.

The genes are TRBV7-5 and TRBJ1-1. TRBV7-5 is described as a pseudogene. The CDR3 runs 10 residues. CDR3 sequence reads: CARSPLFAFF. The CDR3 DNA is TGTGCCAGAAGCCCCCTTTTTGCTTTCTTT.

The rearrangement uses TRBV7-9 and TRBJ2-2, with 12 bases aligning to TRBD1. Germline assignment: CDR1 SEHNR and CDR2 FQNEAQ (reference sequence). This CDR3 is 16 amino acids long. V lost 5 bases to trimming and J lost 6 bases; unmatched junction nucleotides: 7. CDR3 in amino acids: CASSGTGGALAGELFF. Here the CDR3 DNA reads TGTGCCAGCAGCGGGACAGGGGGCGCTCTTGCCGGGGAGCTGTTTTTT.

V and J are TRBV5-1 and TRBJ2-7, with a weak D call TRBD1 (6 bases). The length of the CDR3 is 14 residues. V lost 3 bases, J lost 4 bases, and 14 bases lay in between. CDR1 SGHRS and CDR2 YFSETQ come from the germline V gene. The CDR3: CASSSRDTAYEQYF. The CDR3 DNA is TGCGCCAGCAGCTCCCGGGACACCGCGTACGAGCAGTACTTC.